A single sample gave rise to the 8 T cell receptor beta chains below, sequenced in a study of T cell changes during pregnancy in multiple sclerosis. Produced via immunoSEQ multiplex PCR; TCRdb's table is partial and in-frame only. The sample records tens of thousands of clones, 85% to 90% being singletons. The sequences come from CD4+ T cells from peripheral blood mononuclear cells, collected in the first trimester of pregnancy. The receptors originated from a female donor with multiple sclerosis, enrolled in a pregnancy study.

CDR3 protein: CSVEGAQNPYEQYF. The CDR3 DNA reads as TGCAGCGTTGAAGGGGCACAAAACCCCTACGAGCAGTACTTC. The chain links TRBV29-1 to TRBJ2-7; no reliable D call. From germline, CDR1 is SQVTM and CDR2 ANQGSEA. V lost 1 base and J lost 2, with 12 bases in between. The length of the CDR3 is 14 residues.

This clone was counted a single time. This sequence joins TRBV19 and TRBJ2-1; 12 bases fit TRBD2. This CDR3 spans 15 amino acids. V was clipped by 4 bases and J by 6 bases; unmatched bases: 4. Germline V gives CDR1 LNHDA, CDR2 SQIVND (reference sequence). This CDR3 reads CASSRQTSGSNEQFF. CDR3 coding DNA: TGTGCCAGTAGTAGACAGACTAGCGGGAGCAATGAGCAGTTCTTC.

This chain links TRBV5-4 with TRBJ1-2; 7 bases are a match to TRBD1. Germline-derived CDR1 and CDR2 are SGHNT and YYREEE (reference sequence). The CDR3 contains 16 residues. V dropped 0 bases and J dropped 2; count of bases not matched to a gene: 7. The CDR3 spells CASSLETGDPNYGYTF. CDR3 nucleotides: TGTGCCAGCAGCTTGGAAACAGGGGATCCCAACTATGGCTACACCTTC.

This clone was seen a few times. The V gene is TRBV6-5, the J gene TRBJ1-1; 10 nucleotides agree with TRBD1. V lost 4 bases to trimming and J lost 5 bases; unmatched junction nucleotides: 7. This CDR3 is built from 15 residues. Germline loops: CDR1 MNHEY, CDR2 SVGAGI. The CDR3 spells CASSSTGTGVTEAFF. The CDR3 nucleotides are TGTGCCAGCAGTTCTACTGGGACAGGGGTTACTGAAGCTTTCTTT.

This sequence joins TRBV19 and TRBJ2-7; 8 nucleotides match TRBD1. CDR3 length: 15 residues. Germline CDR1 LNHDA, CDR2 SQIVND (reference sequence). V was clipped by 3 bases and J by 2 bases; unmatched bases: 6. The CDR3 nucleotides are TGTGCCAGTAGTATCCAACAGGGGGTCGCCTACGAGCAGTACTTC. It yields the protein CASSIQQGVAYEQYF.

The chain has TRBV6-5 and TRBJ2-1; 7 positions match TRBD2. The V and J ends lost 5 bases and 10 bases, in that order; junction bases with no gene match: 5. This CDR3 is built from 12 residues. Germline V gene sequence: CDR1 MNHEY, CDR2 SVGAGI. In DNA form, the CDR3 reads TGTGCCAGCAGTCGAAGCGGGACCGAGCAGTTCTTC. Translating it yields CASSRSGTEQFF.

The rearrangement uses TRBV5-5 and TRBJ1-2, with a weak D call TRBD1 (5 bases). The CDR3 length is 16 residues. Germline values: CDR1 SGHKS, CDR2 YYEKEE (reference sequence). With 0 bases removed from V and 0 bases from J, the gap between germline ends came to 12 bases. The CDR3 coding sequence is TGTGCCAGCAGCTTGGAGCTTGCGACAGCTAACTATGGCTACACCTTC. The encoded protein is CASSLELATANYGYTF.

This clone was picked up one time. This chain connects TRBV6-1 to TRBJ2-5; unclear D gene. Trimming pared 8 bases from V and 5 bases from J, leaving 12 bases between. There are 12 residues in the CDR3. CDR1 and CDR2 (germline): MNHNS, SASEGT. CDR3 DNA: TGTGCCAGCCGGGTCCTCAGTGAGACCCAGTACTTC. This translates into CASRVLSETQYF.